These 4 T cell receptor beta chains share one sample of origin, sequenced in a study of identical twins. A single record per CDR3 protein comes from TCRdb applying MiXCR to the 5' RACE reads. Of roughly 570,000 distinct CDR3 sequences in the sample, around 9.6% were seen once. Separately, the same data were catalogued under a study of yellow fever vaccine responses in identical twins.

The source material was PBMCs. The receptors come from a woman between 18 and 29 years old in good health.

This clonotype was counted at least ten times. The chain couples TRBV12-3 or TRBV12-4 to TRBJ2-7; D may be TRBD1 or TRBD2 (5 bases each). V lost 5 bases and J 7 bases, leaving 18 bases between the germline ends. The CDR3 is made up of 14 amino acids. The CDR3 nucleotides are TGTGCCAGCAGTCGGGACCAGACCCTCCGTGAGCAGTACTTC. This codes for CASSRDQTLREQYF.

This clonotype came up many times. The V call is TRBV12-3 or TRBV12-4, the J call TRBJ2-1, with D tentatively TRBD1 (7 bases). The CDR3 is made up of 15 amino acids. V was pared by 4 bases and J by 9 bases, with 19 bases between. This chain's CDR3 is CASSSPGQGGPEQFF. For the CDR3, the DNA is TGTGCCAGCAGTTCCCCGGGTCAGGGGGGTCCTGAGCAGTTCTTC.

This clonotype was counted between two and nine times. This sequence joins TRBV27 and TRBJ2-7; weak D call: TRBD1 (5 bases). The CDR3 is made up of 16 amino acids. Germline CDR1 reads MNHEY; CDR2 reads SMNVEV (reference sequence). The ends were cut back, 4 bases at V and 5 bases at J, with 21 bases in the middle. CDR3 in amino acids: CASSSLKAGNVDEQYF. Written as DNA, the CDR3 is TGTGCCAGCAGTTCTTTAAAGGCAGGGAACGTGGACGAGCAGTACTTC.

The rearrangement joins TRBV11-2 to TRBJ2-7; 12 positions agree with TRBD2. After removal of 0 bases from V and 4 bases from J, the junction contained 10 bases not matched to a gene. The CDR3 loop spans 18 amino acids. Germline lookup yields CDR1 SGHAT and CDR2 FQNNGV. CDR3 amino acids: CASSLERRALAGGYEQYF. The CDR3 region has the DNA TGTGCCAGCAGCTTAGAGAGGAGGGCCCTAGCGGGAGGGTACGAGCAGTACTTC. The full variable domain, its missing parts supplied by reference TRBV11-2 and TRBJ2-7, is EAGVAQSPRYKIIEKRQSVAFWCNPISGHATLYWYQQILGQGPKLLIQFQNNGVVDDSQLPKDRFSAERLKGVDSTLKIQPAKLEDSAVYLCASSLERRALAGGYEQYFGPGTRLTVT.